Shown below are 15 T cell receptor beta chains from a single sample sequenced in a study of blood T cell repertoires in COVID-19. Profiling relied on immunoSEQ multiplex PCR, and the TCRdb table lists in-frame clones only, not all of them. The data show 150,000 to 180,000 clones, around 83% seen once. Sequenced: peripheral blood. These receptors were taken from a woman aged 60-70 years with COVID-19, enrolled during active disease.

The chain combines TRBV5-1 with TRBJ1-1, with TRBD1 identical over 7 bases. J lost 1 base, V lost 2 bases, and 2 bases had no gene match. Germline V gene data show CDR1 as SGHRS and CDR2 as YFSETQ. The CDR3 consists of 14 residues. The CDR3 sequence: CASSFGTANTEAFF. DNA of the CDR3: TGCGCCAGCAGCTTCGGGACAGCGAACACTGAAGCTTTCTTT.

This CDR3 reads CASSFPGVETQYF. Written as DNA, the CDR3 is TGTGCCAGCAGCTTTCCGGGGGTAGAGACCCAGTACTTC. The rearrangement joins TRBV5-5 to TRBJ2-5, with a possible D match to TRBD2 (6 bases). V gave up 2 bases and J gave up 4 bases, with 9 bases separating them. There are 13 residues in the CDR3. Per the germline V gene, CDR1 is SGHKS and CDR2 is YYEKEE (reference sequence).

The J gene is TRBJ1-5, the V gene TRBV5-1; no firm D call. CDR1 and CDR2 from the germline V gene are SGHRS and YFSETQ. V dropped 0 bases and J dropped 4 bases, with 8 bases sitting between them. This CDR3 spans 14 amino acids. The CDR3 DNA reads as TGCGCCAGCAGCTTGGGGGGAGAAAATCAGCCCCAGCATTTT. Translation gives CASSLGGENQPQHF.

This chain connects TRBV15 to TRBJ1-2; the D gene is possibly TRBD1 (5 bases). This CDR3 comprises 13 residues. Looked up from germline, CDR1 is LNHNV and CDR2 is YYDKDF (reference sequence). V lost 11 bases and J lost 4, with 17 bases in between. DNA of the CDR3: TGTGCCGAAGAGCCTCGGGGGAGCTATGGCTACACCTTC. Translating it yields CAEEPRGSYGYTF.

This clone appeared once. The CDR3 DNA reads as TGTGCCAGCACCCCGGGAGGGTCCAACTATGGCTACACCTTC. Its protein is CASTPGGSNYGYTF. V usage is TRBV6-5 and J usage is TRBJ1-2, with D unclear. This CDR3 is built from 14 residues. The germline CDR1 and CDR2 sequences are MNHEY and SVGAGI. V was cut by 7 bases and J by 2 bases, with 14 bases left in between.

The V and J genes are TRBV27 and TRBJ1-1; D may be TRBD1 (6 bases). Germline values: CDR1 MNHEY, CDR2 SMNVEV (reference sequence). V was clipped by 6 bases and J by 2 bases, with 13 bases between them. This CDR3 spans 14 amino acids. The CDR3, as DNA: TGTGCCAGCAGGTCCACAGGGCTTAACACTGAAGCTTTCTTT. Its translation is CASRSTGLNTEAFF.

V gene TRBV11-2 combines with J gene TRBJ1-3; D unresolved. The V end lost 1 base, the J end lost 0 bases, and 10 bases lay between the germline ends. The CDR3 totals 16 residues. Germline V gene data show CDR1 as SGHAT and CDR2 as FQNNGV. The CDR3 here is CASSLGEGNSGNTIYF. The CDR3, as DNA: TGTGCCAGCAGCTTAGGGGAGGGTAACTCTGGAAACACCATATATTTT.

The chain couples TRBV19 to TRBJ1-6, with no clear D. CDR3 length: 16 amino acids. The germline CDR1 and CDR2 sequences are LNHDA and SQIVND (reference sequence). V was shortened by 5 bases and J by 5 bases, with 16 bases between the two germline ends. For the CDR3, the DNA is TGTGCCAGTAGTTCCCTCCAGGAGCGGAATAATTCACCCCTCCACTTT. Its translation: CASSSLQERNNSPLHF.

The chain has TRBV15 and TRBJ1-1; no definite D call. The CDR3 extends over 13 amino acids. Germline V CDR1 and CDR2: LNHNV, YYDKDF (reference sequence). Trimming removed 5 bases from V and 7 bases from J, with 14 bases in between. The CDR3 coding sequence is TGTGCCACCAGCCCTAGGCTCACTAATGAAGCTTTCTTT. Translated: CATSPRLTNEAFF.

CDR3 sequence: CASSQYREGDTQYF. As DNA, the CDR3 is TGTGCCAGCAGCCAATACAGGGAGGGAGATACGCAGTATTTT. The chain is built from TRBV14 and TRBJ2-3; TRBD2 might be the D (7 bases). V was trimmed by 2 bases and J by 5 bases, leaving 11 bases between them. CDR1 is SGHDN and CDR2 is FVKESK in the germline V gene. This CDR3 comprises 14 residues.

The sample holds one count of this clone. The V gene is TRBV6-5, the J gene TRBJ1-2; no definite D call. The CDR3 totals 14 residues. Trimming removed 0 bases at V and 4 bases at J, with 9 bases between. Germline V gene sequence: CDR1 MNHEY, CDR2 SVGAGI. The CDR3 reads CASSYSRGPYGYTF. As DNA, the CDR3 is TGTGCCAGCAGTTACTCCCGAGGCCCCTATGGCTACACCTTC.

The V call is TRBV11-2, the J call TRBJ2-1, with TRBD2 as a possible D gene (6 bases). V was shortened by 7 bases and J by 3 bases, with 13 bases between the two germline ends. Germline V gene lookup returns CDR1 SGHAT and CDR2 FQNNGV. The CDR3 has 14 amino acids. The CDR3 DNA sequence: TGTGCCAGCACCTTGACTAGGGACTACAATGAGCAGTTCTTC. Translated, it gives CASTLTRDYNEQFF.

This clone has only one observation. The chain uses TRBV3-1 (or the pseudogene TRBV3-2) and TRBJ2-5, with D uncertain. Between the trimmed V and J ends, which lost 3 bases and 2 bases, there was a span of 13 bases. Germline CDR1 LGHDT, CDR2 YNNKEL (reference sequence). This CDR3 spans 15 amino acids. The CDR3, as DNA: TGTGCCAGCAGCCAGTCTGCGAGGTCACAAGAGACCCAGTACTTC. Protein sequence: CASSQSARSQETQYF.

The rearrangement joins TRBV6-5 to TRBJ2-7, with D tentatively TRBD2 (6 bases). The germline gives CDR1 MNHEY, CDR2 SVGAGI. V was trimmed by 6 bases and J by 2 bases, leaving 14 bases between them. The CDR3 has 14 residues. The DNA for the CDR3 is TGTGCCAGCAGCCGGGACTTCTCAACCTACGAGCAGTACTTC. As protein: CASSRDFSTYEQYF.

The chain recombines TRBV10-3 with TRBJ2-1, with TRBD1 matching over 8 bases. The germline V gene has CDR1 ENHRY and CDR2 SYGVKD. CDR3 length: 12 residues. After removal of 5 bases from V and 9 bases from J, the junction contained 3 bases not matched to a gene. The CDR3 sequence is CAISRQGIEQFF. For the CDR3, the DNA is TGTGCCATCAGTCGACAGGGGATTGAGCAGTTCTTC.